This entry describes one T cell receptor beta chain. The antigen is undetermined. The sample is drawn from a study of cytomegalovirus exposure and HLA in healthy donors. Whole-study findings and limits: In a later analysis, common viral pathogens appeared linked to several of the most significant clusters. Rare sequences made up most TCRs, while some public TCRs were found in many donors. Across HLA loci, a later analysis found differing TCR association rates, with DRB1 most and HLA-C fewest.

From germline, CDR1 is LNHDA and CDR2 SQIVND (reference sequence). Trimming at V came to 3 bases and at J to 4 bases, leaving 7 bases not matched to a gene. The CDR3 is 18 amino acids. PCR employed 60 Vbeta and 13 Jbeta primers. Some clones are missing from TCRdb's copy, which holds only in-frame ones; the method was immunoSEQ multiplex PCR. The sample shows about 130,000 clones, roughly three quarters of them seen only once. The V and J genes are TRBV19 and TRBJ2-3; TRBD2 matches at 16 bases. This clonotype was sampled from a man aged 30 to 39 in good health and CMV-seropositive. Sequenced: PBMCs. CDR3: CASSISGLAGGPADTQYF. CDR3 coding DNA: TGTGCCAGTAGTATCTCGGGACTAGCGGGAGGGCCCGCAGATACGCAGTATTTT.